The clone carrying this T cell receptor beta chain was seen a handful of times. Its cognate antigen is unknown. The sample originates from a study of early T cells in non-severe SARS-CoV-2 infection. Study context: The study sequenced bulk RNA from unsorted whole blood, with chains unpaired. Study-wide findings and caveats: Using VDJdb, the matching emphasized anti-spike CD8 responses while missing private and CD4 specificities.

The TCR library protocol attached unique molecular identifiers to the individual cDNA molecules. From the 5' RACE reads, TCRdb called clonotypes with MiXCR, one entry per CDR3 protein. Here the sample spans about 80,000 distinct CDR3 sequences, around 16% being singletons. Looked up from germline, CDR1 is SGDLS and CDR2 is YYNGEE. This CDR3 has 13 amino acids. Trimming took 0 bases from V and 4 from J, leaving 8 bases between them. This TCR was recovered from an adult who was a healthcare worker with PCR-confirmed SARS-CoV-2 infection or an uninfected control (not recorded which). Sequencing was carried out using whole blood. The chain uses TRBV9 and TRBJ2-7; D possibly corresponds to TRBD1 (6 bases). In nucleotides, the CDR3 is TGTGCCAGCAGCGTAGCACAGGGATACGAGCAGTACTTC. Amino acid sequence: CASSVAQGYEQYF.